This entry lists 22 T cell receptor beta chains sequenced from one sample in a study of CD8+CD57+ T cells in acquired aplastic anemia. Sequencing involved patients with CD8+CD57+ cell expansion previously shown by flow cytometry. For CDR3 and TCR beta VDJ profiling, genomic DNA was the template used. TCRdb re-called the reads through MiXCR, storing one row per CDR3 protein. The sample lists about 260,000 distinct CDR3 sequences, 82% occurring once. Sequenced: sorted CD4+, CD8+, or CD8+CD57+ T cells (not recorded which) from PBMCs. Receptors were obtained from a human donor with aplastic anemia.

The CDR3 DNA sequence: TGTGCCAGCAGCTTTCAAAGAAGCGGGGGGTGCGATGAGCACTTT. Protein: CASSFQRSGGCDEHF. V and J are TRBV7-9 and TRBJ1-6, with D possibly TRBD1 on 5 matching bases. Germline CDR1 and CDR2: SEHNR and FQNEAQ (reference sequence). This CDR3 comprises 15 residues. With 3 bases removed from V and 19 bases from J, the gap between germline ends came to 25 bases.

Concerning this clonotype: One end of the junction varies from germline; a read error may be responsible. The CDR3 region is CASRRDGGNGSLFF. The CDR3 nucleotides are TGTGCCAGCAGGAGGGACGGGGGAAATGGAAGCTTGTTCTTC. The V and J genes are TRBV2 and TRBJ1-4; maybe TRBD1 (5 bases). The CDR3 runs to 14 residues. Germline V CDR1 and CDR2: SNHLY, FYNNEI.

About this clonotype: An end of the junction does not agree with germline; a read error may underlie this. The chain carries TRBV7-8 and TRBJ1-5; D not resolved. Germline assignment: CDR1 SGHVS and CDR2 FQNEAQ. The CDR3 contains 13 residues. The DNA for the CDR3 is TGTGCCAGCAGCCTTAAACCAGACGAGCCAGCGCTTTTC. Its translation is CASSLKPDEPALF.

This clonotype has only one observation. The genes are TRBV6-5 and TRBJ2-7; D possibly corresponds to TRBD1 (6 bases). Trimming removed 2 bases from V and 3 bases from J, with 11 bases in between. Germline V gives CDR1 MNHEY, CDR2 SVGAGI. The CDR3 covers 14 residues. This CDR3 is CASSYGRDIYEQYF. The DNA of the CDR3 is TGTGCCAGCAGTTACGGACGGGACATCTACGAGCAGTACTTC.

CDR3 nucleotide sequence: TGTGCCAGCAGCCCGAGTAGCGGTCGCACAGATACGCAGTATTTT. Encoded protein: CASSPSSGRTDTQYF. The V and J genes are TRBV2 and TRBJ2-3; tentatively, D is TRBD2 (6 bases). This CDR3 has 15 residues. Between the trimmed V and J ends, which lost 6 bases and 1 base, there was a span of 14 bases. Germline V gene data show CDR1 as SNHLY and CDR2 as FYNNEI. The variable domain in full, completed from reference TRBV2 and TRBJ2-3, reads EPEVTQTPSHQVTQMGQEVILRCVPISNHLYFYWYRQILGQKVEFLVSFYNNEISEKSEIFDDQFSVERPDGSNFTLKIRSTKLEDSAMYFCASSPSSGRTDTQYFGPGTRLTVL.

On this clonotype: No conserved phenylalanine or tryptophan is present at the end of the CDR3, so a read error is the likely explanation. Because the CDR3's place on the DNA is in doubt, the DNA is left out and the CDR3 is given as listed by TCRdb. The chain is built from TRBV9 and TRBJ2-3; the table's D call, TRBD2, was not checked against the DNA. Germline-derived CDR1 and CDR2 are SGDLS and YYNGEE. The CDR3 region is 13 residues in length, termini included. The CDR3 here is CASSGLAGNTEDL.

This clonotype was observed a handful of times. The rearrangement joins TRBV9 to TRBJ2-6; D gene ambiguous. Germline V lookup: CDR1 SGDLS, CDR2 YYNGEE. The CDR3 loop spans 16 amino acids. Between the trimmed V and J ends, which lost 0 bases and 14 bases, there was a span of 21 bases. The CDR3 bases are TGTGCCAGCAGCGTAGGGGGAAAGAGCACAGATACGCTCCTGACTTTC. Amino acid sequence: CASSVGGKSTDTLLTF.

The chain uses TRBV20-1 and TRBJ2-1; D gene unclear. The CDR3 extends over 15 amino acids. Germline V lookup: CDR1 DFQATT, CDR2 SNEGSKA (reference sequence). Trimming removed 6 bases from V and 6 bases from J, with 21 bases in between. The CDR3 DNA sequence: TGCAGTGCCAGCAGCTTAGTGGCCTGGGGCAATGAGCAGTTCTTC. As protein: CSASSLVAWGNEQFF.

As for this clonotype: The CDR3 end shows no conserved phenylalanine or tryptophan, and so a read error is likely. This sequence joins TRBV4-1 and TRBJ1-1; D might be TRBD1 (6 bases). V gave up 3 bases and J gave up 10 bases, with 18 bases separating them. In germline, CDR1 is MGHRA, CDR2 YSYEKL. This CDR3 comprises 14 residues. The CDR3 nucleotides read TGCGCCAGCAGCCACGACACAGGGACTTTGGGAGCTTTCCTT. Its translation: CASSHDTGTLGAFL.

This clonotype was counted once. The chain couples TRBV7-3 to TRBJ2-3; no clear D. The CDR3 is made up of 19 amino acids. The ends were cut back, 6 bases at V and 0 bases at J, with 25 bases in the middle. Per germline, CDR1 SGHTA and CDR2 FQGTGA. CDR3 DNA sequence: TGTGCCAGCAGTTACCCCCGTTATTGGACGGGCCTTAGCACAGATACGCAGTATTTT. This codes for CASSYPRYWTGLSTDTQYF.

There are a few counts of this clonotype. The chain has TRBV5-5 and TRBJ2-1; 7 bases line up with TRBD2. The length of the CDR3 is 16 residues. Germline V gene lookup returns CDR1 SGHKS and CDR2 YYEKEE (reference sequence). V was pared by 2 bases and J by 2 bases, with 7 bases of the junction left unmatched. The CDR3 DNA is TGTGCCAGCAGCTTAGAAGCTAGCGGAGCCTACAATGAGCAGTTCTTC. Residues: CASSLEASGAYNEQFF.

The CDR3 sequence: CASRPRREGNTGELFF. In nucleotides, the CDR3 is TGTGCCAGCAGGCCAAGGCGGGAGGGCAACACCGGGGAGCTGTTTTTT. The J gene is TRBJ2-2, the V gene TRBV7-3, with 9 nucleotides matching TRBD2. The CDR3 covers 16 residues. The germline gives CDR1 SGHTA, CDR2 FQGTGA. The junction had 7 bases not matched to a gene; V was cut back by 6 bases and J by 2 bases.

The CDR3 coding sequence is TGTGCCAGCAGCTTAACTAGCGGGAGCGGAGATACGCCTGGACCGTATCGCAATGAGCAGTTCTTC. It is translated as CASSLTSGSGDTPGPYRNEQFF. The V call is TRBV9, the J call TRBJ2-1; 11 bases are shared with TRBD2. The ends lost 4 bases at V and 6 bases at J; junction bases unmatched: 27. The CDR3 loop spans 22 amino acids. Germline CDR1 SGDLS, CDR2 YYNGEE.

J is TRBJ2-5 and V is TRBV12-3 or TRBV12-4; 10 nucleotides agree with TRBD1. TRBJ2-7 explains the end of the DNA better; the J call may be wrong. The CDR3 is 14 amino acids. For the CDR3, the DNA is TGTGCCAGCAGCCCGGGACAGGGGAGATACGAGCAGTACTTC. Protein product: CASSPGQGRYEQYF.

CDR3 amino acids: CAYELTAHQETQYF. For the CDR3, the DNA is TGTGCCTACGAGTTAACGGCGCACCAAGAGACCCAGTACTTC. V and J are TRBV5-6 and TRBJ2-5; no clear D. The V end was cut by 10 bases, the J end by 0 bases, with 16 bases between. This CDR3 spans 14 amino acids. CDR1 is SGHDT and CDR2 is YYEEEE in the germline V gene.

This clonotype turned up a few times. The genes are TRBV12-3 or TRBV12-4 and TRBJ1-4; TRBD1 might be the D (6 bases). The CDR3 covers 12 residues. The germline V and J ends were trimmed by 6 bases and 7 bases, with 9 bases remaining between them. The CDR3 region is CASRQGGEKLFF. DNA for the CDR3: TGTGCCAGCAGACAGGGAGGTGAAAAACTGTTTTTT.

Regarding this clonotype: A junction boundary mismatches the germline segment, possibly from a read error. The chain is built from TRBV7-9 and TRBJ1-6; D is unclear. Looked up from germline, CDR1 is SEHNR and CDR2 is FQNEAQ (reference sequence). The CDR3 runs 12 residues. Here the CDR3 reads CASSLNGCRLRF. CDR3 sequence (DNA): TGTGCCAGCAGCTTAAATGGTTGCCGCCTCCGCTTT. The variable domain in full, with the rest retrieved from reference TRBV7-9 and TRBJ1-6, is DTGVSQNPRHKITKRGQNVTFRCDPISEHNRLYWYRQTLGQGPEFLTYFQNEAQLEKSRLLSDRFSAERPKGSFSTLEIQRTEQGDSAMYLCASSLNGCRLRFGNGTRLTVT.

About this clonotype: In this CDR3 the conserved last residue, phenylalanine or tryptophan, is missing, so a read error is likely. The DNA is omitted, as the CDR3 cannot be located on it reliably, and the CDR3 follows TCRdb's listing. The CDR3 loop reads CASSLDPTRSSEAIH. V and J are TRBV15 and TRBJ1-1. The germline gives CDR1 LNHNV, CDR2 YYDKDF (reference sequence). The CDR3 spans 15 residues, counting both ends.

For this clonotype: A junction end diverges from the germline sequence, so it may reflect a read error. The rearrangement links TRBV10-2 to TRBJ2-4; the D gene could be TRBD1 or TRBD2 (5 bases each). CDR3 length equals 19 residues. CDR1 and CDR2 (germline): WSHSY, SAAADI. The CDR3, as DNA: TGTGCCAGCAGAAGACCTAGGGACGGCGACTACCTAGCCAAAAACATTCAGTACTTC. As protein: CASRRPRDGDYLAKNIQYF.

Notes on this clonotype: One junction end does not reproduce the germline sequence, and a read error may be involved. For the CDR3, the DNA is TGTGCCAGCAGCTTTCAAAGAAGCTGGGGGGCCAACGTCCAGTCCTTC. Its protein is CASSFQRSWGANVQSF. The chain recombines TRBV7-9 with TRBJ2-1; D possibly matches TRBD1 or TRBD2 (6 bases each). This CDR3 is 16 amino acids long. Germline assignment: CDR1 SEHNR and CDR2 FQNEAQ (reference sequence).

In this sample, this clonotype turned up many times. The chain couples TRBV9 to TRBJ2-7; no definite D call. CDR1 and CDR2 from the germline V gene are SGDLS and YYNGEE. This CDR3 contains 9 residues. Trimming cost V 5 bases and J 7 bases, with 4 bases left between them. The CDR3 is CASREEQYF. The CDR3 DNA reads TGTGCCAGCAGGGAAGAGCAGTACTTC. The full variable domain, in which reference TRBV9 and TRBJ2-7 provide the parts outside the CDR3, is DSGVTQTPKHLITATGQRVTLRCSPRSGDLSVYWYQQSLDQGLQFLIQYYNGEERAKGNILERFSAQQFPDLHSELNLSSLELGDSALYFCASREEQYFGPGTRLTVT.

This clonotype was counted a few times. The genes are TRBV24-1 and TRBJ1-5; 10 bases match TRBD1. V lost 9 bases, J lost 1 base, and 2 bases stayed unmatched. Per germline, CDR1 KGHDR and CDR2 SFDVKD. The CDR3 loop spans 14 amino acids. For the CDR3, the DNA is TGTGCCACCGGGGGACAGGGGAGCAATCAGCCCCAGCATTTT. It yields the protein CATGGQGSNQPQHF.